This is a list of T cell receptor beta chains from one sample in a study of early T cells in non-severe SARS-CoV-2 infection. TCRdb re-derived calls from the 5' RACE reads in MiXCR, one entry per CDR3 protein. Here the sample spans roughly 81,000 distinct CDR3 sequences, 9.5% to 13% being singletons. Sequenced: whole blood. The origin of the receptors is an adult who was a healthcare worker with PCR-confirmed SARS-CoV-2 infection or an uninfected control (not recorded which). Both conserved end residues are part of each CDR3. A D gene is named only where the DNA matches it firmly. Size tells how often a clone was seen (once, few, many) or the class of an expanded clone, and some rows leave it out.

CDR3 DNA: TGTGCCTGGAGTTGGGGGGGCCGACAAGAGACCCAGTACTTC
CDR3 protein: CAWSWGGRQETQYF
V gene: TRBV30
clone size: many
D gene: NA
J gene: TRBJ2-5

CDR3 DNA: TGTGCCAGCAGCCCTTGGACAGGGCTAGAGACCCAGTACTTC
CDR3 protein: CASSPWTGLETQYF
V gene: TRBV11-3
clone size: few
D gene: TRBD1
J gene: TRBJ2-5

CDR3 DNA: TGTGCCAGCAGCGCGAGGGGGGATTTCTACAATGAGCAGTTCTTC
CDR3 protein: CASSARGDFYNEQFF
V gene: TRBV7-6
clone size: NA
D gene: NA
J gene: TRBJ2-1

CDR3 DNA: TGTGCCAGCAGCTTGGGTGGCAGGGGAAGTGAAAAACTGTTTTTT
CDR3 protein: CASSLGGRGSEKLFF
V gene: TRBV5-4
clone size: few
D gene: NA
J gene: TRBJ1-4

CDR3 DNA: TGTGCCAGCAGTTTTGGGAGGGGGCCCAACTATGGCTACACCTTC
CDR3 protein: CASSFGRGPNYGYTF
V gene: TRBV28
clone size: few
D gene: TRBD1
J gene: TRBJ1-2

CDR3 DNA: TGCAGCGGGGGACAGGGAGGAGCAGATACGCAGTATTTT
CDR3 protein: CSGGQGGADTQYF
V gene: TRBV29-1
clone size: few
D gene: TRBD1
J gene: TRBJ2-3

CDR3 DNA: TGTGCCAGCATGCGCGGTCTTTCGTCCTATAATTCACCCCTCCACTTT
CDR3 protein: CASMRGLSSYNSPLHF
V gene: TRBV7-9
clone size: many
D gene: NA
J gene: TRBJ1-6

CDR3 DNA: TGTGCCAGCAGACCCGGGACAGTCGACACTGAAGCTTTCTTT
CDR3 protein: CASRPGTVDTEAFF
V gene: TRBV27
clone size: many
D gene: TRBD1
J gene: TRBJ1-1

CDR3 DNA: TGCGCCAGCTCTTCGCAGGGGAGTATGTACGAGCAGTACTTC
CDR3 protein: CASSSQGSMYEQYF
V gene: TRBV5-1
clone size: NA
D gene: NA
J gene: TRBJ2-7

CDR3 DNA: TGTGCCAGCAGCCAAGCCATAGGCACCGGGGAGCTGTTTTTT
CDR3 protein: CASSQAIGTGELFF
V gene: TRBV3-1
clone size: few
D gene: NA
J gene: TRBJ2-2

CDR3 DNA: TGTGCCAGCAGAACCGGGACTAGCTCCCGTGAGCAGTTCTTC
CDR3 protein: CASRTGTSSREQFF
V gene: TRBV6-6
clone size: NA
D gene: TRBD2
J gene: TRBJ2-1

CDR3 DNA: TGTGCCAGCAGTTTACTAGCGGGAGTGTCAGATACGCAGTATTTT
CDR3 protein: CASSLLAGVSDTQYF
V gene: TRBV12-3/TRBV12-4
clone size: few
D gene: TRBD2
J gene: TRBJ2-3

CDR3 DNA: TGTGCCAGCAGTTTCCACGGGGTGCCCACAGATACGCAGTATTTT
CDR3 protein: CASSFHGVPTDTQYF
V gene: TRBV28
clone size: many
D gene: NA
J gene: TRBJ2-3

CDR3 DNA: TGTGCCAGCAGCGTAGGGCCCACCTACGAGCAGTACTTC
CDR3 protein: CASSVGPTYEQYF
V gene: TRBV9
clone size: many
D gene: NA
J gene: TRBJ2-7

CDR3 DNA: TGTGCCAGCAGTTTAGAGAGGCAGGCGAGCTCCTACAATGAGCAGTTCTTC
CDR3 protein: CASSLERQASSYNEQFF
V gene: TRBV27
clone size: NA
D gene: NA
J gene: TRBJ2-1

CDR3 DNA: TGCAGTGCTAGAAGTCCCTTCGGGAATGAGCAGTTCTTC
CDR3 protein: CSARSPFGNEQFF
V gene: TRBV20-1
clone size: NA
D gene: NA
J gene: TRBJ2-1

CDR3 DNA: TGTGCCAGCAGCCCATCCCTGGCGAATGAGCAGTTCTTC
CDR3 protein: CASSPSLANEQFF
V gene: TRBV4-2
clone size: few
D gene: NA
J gene: TRBJ2-1